This TCR beta chain originates from a study of blood T cells in healthy people across ages. This clonotype was observed at least ten times. It was with a sample-barcoded 5' primer and a J-beta primer mix that a second PCR of roughly 7 to 12 cycles was run. TCRdb independently ran MiXCR on the 5' RACE reads; one entry per CDR3 protein. Among more than 750,000 distinct CDR3 sequences listed, about 29% were seen once. The CDR3 contains 14 residues. The germline V gene has CDR1 MNHEY and CDR2 SVGAGI. V gave up 2 bases and J gave up 3 bases; unmatched junction bases: 2. These data were also filed under a second study, of T cells of mothers and their children.

What was sequenced was blood. This sequence was found in a woman aged 40-49 years in good health. The chain has TRBV6-5 and TRBJ2-7, with 9 bases that match TRBD1. The CDR3, as DNA: TGTGCCAGCAGTTACCTGGGACAGGGCTACGAGCAGTACTTC. This translates into CASSYLGQGYEQYF.